Below, 5 T cell receptor beta chains from the same sample are listed, as sequenced in a study of CD8+ T cells in alopecia areata. cDNA reverse transcribed from extracted RNA served as the sequencing template. This table comes from immunoSEQ multiplex PCR, and its TCRdb copy is limited to in-frame clones, with some not included. There are more than 8,500 clones in the sample; approximately 70% occur only once, and over 12% lies in the top ten. The study team obtained lesional scalp punch biopsies and peripheral blood from alopecia areata patients. Sequencing was performed on skin. These TCRs come from a human donor with alopecia areata.

This clone was observed a few times. CDR3 sequence reads: CASSFVDTQYF. The CDR3, as DNA: TGTGCCAGCAGCTTCGTAGATACGCAGTATTTT. The chain employs TRBV7-8 and TRBJ2-3; D call uncertain. The CDR3 loop spans 11 amino acids. The ends were cut back, 3 bases at V and 5 bases at J, with 3 bases in the middle. Per germline, CDR1 SGHVS and CDR2 FQNEAQ.

This chain joins TRBV7-2 and TRBJ2-2; 7 bases map to TRBD1. This CDR3 contains 16 residues. CDR1 is SGHTA, CDR2 FQGNSA, per germline. Trimming at V came to 5 bases and at J to 2 bases, leaving 8 bases not matched to a gene. The CDR3 DNA reads as TGTGCCAGCAGCCGCGTCTGGACAGGAAACACCGGGGAGCTGTTTTTT. This encodes CASSRVWTGNTGELFF.

The chain carries TRBV6-5 and TRBJ1-5; D is uncertain. This CDR3 is 12 amino acids long. V was shortened by 6 bases and J by 1 base, with 4 bases between the two germline ends. Germline V CDR1 and CDR2: MNHEY, SVGAGI. DNA of the CDR3: TGTGCCAGCAGGGCCAGCAATCAGCCCCAGCATTTT. Translating it yields CASRASNQPQHF.

CDR3 bases: TGTGCCAGCAGGTGGACTAGCGGCTACGAGCAGTACTTC. Amino acid sequence: CASRWTSGYEQYF. The genes are TRBV28 and TRBJ2-7, with 10 bases fitting TRBD2. The V gene's germline CDR1 is MDHEN and CDR2 SYDVKM. Germline trimming cut 6 bases from V and 3 bases from J; bases unmatched to any gene: 2. The CDR3 covers 13 residues.

This sequence joins TRBV2 and TRBJ1-5; perhaps TRBD1 as D (5 bases). Trimming left V 0 bases short and J 7 bases short, with 10 bases between. There are 14 residues in the CDR3. Germline V lookup: CDR1 SNHLY, CDR2 FYNNEI. The DNA of the CDR3 is TGTGCCAGCAGTGAAGCGCCAGGGCAGCAGCCCCAGCATTTT. Translation gives CASSEAPGQQPQHF. The full variable domain, its missing parts supplied by reference TRBV2 and TRBJ1-5, is EPEVTQTPSHQVTQMGQEVILRCVPISNHLYFYWYRQILGQKVEFLVSFYNNEISEKSEIFDDQFSVERPDGSNFTLKIRSTKLEDSAMYFCASSEAPGQQPQHFGDGTRLSIL.